This passage covers 32 T cell receptor beta chains from one sample sequenced in a study of radiotherapy plus CTLA-4 blockade in lung cancer. Assay used: immunoSEQ multiplex PCR; TCRdb lists only in-frame clones, some missing. This table has about 90,000 clones, about two thirds appearing once. The starting material was peripheral blood, obtained from a patient treated with radiotherapy plus ipilimumab. Receptor source: a human donor with non-small cell lung cancer that progressed on radiotherapy plus ipilimumab.

The V call is TRBV2, the J call TRBJ1-4; TRBD1 aligns across 7 bases. Germline-derived CDR1 and CDR2 are SNHLY and FYNNEI. Germline trimming cut 5 bases from V and 8 bases from J; bases unmatched to any gene: 8. This CDR3 comprises 14 residues. The CDR3 spells CASSKSTGREKLFF. DNA for the CDR3: TGTGCCAGCAGTAAATCGACAGGGAGGGAAAAACTGTTTTTT.

This clone was recorded a few times. The rearrangement joins TRBV6-6 to TRBJ2-1; 9 positions match TRBD2. Trimming removed 0 bases from V and 10 bases from J; junction bases left unmatched: 7. CDR3 length: 15 amino acids. The germline V gene has CDR1 MNHNY and CDR2 SVGAGI (reference sequence). The CDR3 loop is CASSYSGRAGGEQFF. CDR3 DNA: TGTGCCAGCAGTTACTCCGGCCGGGCGGGGGGGGAGCAGTTCTTC.

The rearrangement joins TRBV4-1 to TRBJ2-3, with unresolved D. Trimming shortened V by 0 bases and J by 2 bases, and 6 bases separated the two germline ends. This CDR3 region has 14 residues. Germline V gives CDR1 MGHRA, CDR2 YSYEKL. The CDR3 spells CASSQDRYTDTQYF. In DNA, the CDR3 is TGCGCCAGCAGCCAAGATCGCTACACAGATACGCAGTATTTT.

V and J are TRBV2 and TRBJ2-3; TRBD2 might be the D (6 bases). This CDR3 comprises 15 residues. The ends were cut back, 3 bases at V and 0 bases at J, with 10 bases in the middle. CDR1 and CDR2 (germline): SNHLY, FYNNEI. This chain's CDR3 is CASSEGDSSTDTQYF. The CDR3 region has the DNA TGTGCCAGCAGTGAGGGGGACTCTAGCACAGATACGCAGTATTTT.

This chain uses TRBV15 with TRBJ1-1; 12 nucleotides match TRBD1. This CDR3 comprises 16 residues. V lost 2 bases and J lost 6; bases outside the gene matches: 7. Looked up from germline, CDR1 is LNHNV and CDR2 is YYDKDF (reference sequence). CDR3 loop: CATSRPGQGATPEAFF. The DNA of the CDR3 is TGTGCCACCAGCAGACCGGGACAGGGGGCCACCCCTGAAGCTTTCTTT. Based on the CDR3 plus reference TRBV15 and TRBJ1-1, the full variable domain is DAMVIQNPRYQVTQFGKPVTLSCSQTLNHNVMYWYQQKSSQAPKLLFHYYDKDFNNEADTPDNFQSRRPNTSFCFLDIRSPGLGDTAMYLCATSRPGQGATPEAFFGQGTRLTVV.

This clone occurred once. This sequence joins TRBV4-3 and TRBJ1-2, with 7 bases lining up with TRBD1. J was trimmed by 6 bases and V by 0 bases; bases with no gene match: 16. Germline CDR1 is LGHNA and CDR2 is YSLEER. The CDR3 runs to 18 residues. CDR3 sequence (DNA): TGCGCCAGCAGCCAAGATTTATCCTGGACAGGCGGGGGAAATGGCTACACCTTC. Translation: CASSQDLSWTGGGNGYTF.

The chain carries TRBV11-2 and TRBJ1-1; D might be TRBD1 (6 bases). The germline V and J ends were trimmed by 5 bases and 5 bases, with 12 bases remaining between them. CDR1 SGHAT and CDR2 FQNNGV come from the germline V gene. The CDR3 spans 13 residues. The CDR3 reads CASSPRQETEAFF. CDR3 nucleotides: TGTGCCAGCAGCCCCCGACAGGAAACTGAAGCTTTCTTT.

This clone was detected once. J is TRBJ2-5 and V is TRBV7-6; D unclear. Germline V gene lookup returns CDR1 SGHVS and CDR2 FNYEAQ. The CDR3 spans 14 residues. V lost 8 bases and J 2 bases, leaving 15 bases between the germline ends. CDR3 nucleotides: TGTGCCAGCGCCCCTGACGGTACACAAGAGACCCAGTACTTC. Translation gives CASAPDGTQETQYF.

The chain combines TRBV19 with TRBJ2-6; possible D gene TRBD1, 6 bases. V lost 5 bases and J 4 bases, leaving 18 bases between the germline ends. The length of the CDR3 is 17 residues. Germline CDR1 LNHDA, CDR2 SQIVND (reference sequence). The CDR3 is CASSPETGVRGANVLTF. DNA of the CDR3: TGTGCCAGTAGTCCGGAGACAGGAGTGAGGGGGGCCAACGTCCTGACTTTC. Filled out from reference TRBV19 and TRBJ2-6, the complete variable domain reads DGGITQSPKYLFRKEGQNVTLSCEQNLNHDAMYWYRQDPGQGLRLIYYSQIVNDFQKGDIAEGYSVSREKKESFPLTVTSAQKNPTAFYLCASSPETGVRGANVLTFGAGSRLTVL.

The chain carries TRBV6-6 and TRBJ2-1, with 13 bases aligning to TRBD2. The CDR3 sequence is 13 residues long. With V trimmed by 6 bases and J by 13 bases, 6 bases remained unmatched. Looked up from germline, CDR1 is MNHNY and CDR2 is SVGAGI (reference sequence). The CDR3 spells CASSLTSGRAQFF. In DNA form, the CDR3 reads TGTGCCAGCAGCCTTACTAGCGGGAGGGCTCAGTTCTTC.

The chain links TRBV10-3 to TRBJ1-2; D may be TRBD1 (6 bases). The germline V gene encodes CDR1 ENHRY and CDR2 SYGVKD. V shed 4 bases and J shed 4 bases, with 10 bases lying between them. This CDR3 spans 13 amino acids. The CDR3 spells CAISGGPSYGYTF. Written as DNA, the CDR3 is TGTGCCATCAGTGGGGGGCCGAGCTATGGCTACACCTTC.

The chain links TRBV4-1 to TRBJ2-2, with D uncertain. Trimming removed 0 bases at V and 6 bases at J, with 20 bases between. Germline loops: CDR1 MGHRA, CDR2 YSYEKL. The CDR3 is 18 residues long. The CDR3 protein is CASSQDLGRVFQAGELFF. DNA for the CDR3: TGCGCCAGCAGCCAAGATTTAGGTCGAGTCTTTCAGGCCGGGGAGCTGTTTTTT.

V gene TRBV28 combines with J gene TRBJ1-6, with D hard to call. CDR3 size: 13 residues. Germline V gene sequence: CDR1 MDHEN, CDR2 SYDVKM. V shed 11 bases and J shed 6 bases, with 14 bases lying between them. This CDR3 is CAWREQPNSPLHF. For the CDR3, the DNA is TGTGCCTGGAGGGAACAGCCTAATTCACCCCTCCACTTT. Complete variable domain (other parts from reference TRBV28 and TRBJ1-6): DVKVTQSSRYLVKRTGEKVFLECVQDMDHENMFWYRQDPGLGLRLIYFSYDVKMKEKGDIPEGYSVSREKKERFSLILESASTNQTSMYLCAWREQPNSPLHFGNGTRLTVT.

This chain uses TRBV6-1 with TRBJ1-1; no clear D gene. The V end was cut by 5 bases, the J end by 1 base, with 11 bases between. This CDR3 comprises 14 residues. Germline CDR1 reads MNHNS; CDR2 reads SASEGT. The CDR3 nucleotides read TGTGCCAGCAGTATTATCCCAGGGAACACTGAAGCTTTCTTT. Amino acid sequence: CASSIIPGNTEAFF.

This clone appeared a few times. Here the CDR3 reads CASSSRLVGETQYF. The CDR3 bases are TGTGCCAGCAGCTCTCGACTAGTTGGGGAGACCCAGTACTTC. This rearrangement joins TRBV7-9 to TRBJ2-5; the D gene is possibly TRBD2 (6 bases). From germline, CDR1 is SEHNR and CDR2 FQNEAQ (reference sequence). CDR3 length: 14 amino acids. V lost 4 bases and J 5 bases, leaving 14 bases between the germline ends.

This sequence joins TRBV7-2 and TRBJ2-7; no firm D call. CDR3 length: 13 amino acids. The V end lost 3 bases, the J end lost 7 bases, and 13 bases lay between the germline ends. Germline V lookup: CDR1 SGHTA, CDR2 FQGNSA. The CDR3 here is CASSFKPREEQYF. For the CDR3, the DNA is TGTGCCAGCAGCTTTAAGCCGCGTGAAGAGCAGTACTTC.

This clone appeared a few times. The chain has TRBV27 and TRBJ2-3; no firm D call. Trimming removed 0 bases at V and 5 bases at J, with 9 bases between. Germline V lookup: CDR1 MNHEY, CDR2 SMNVEV (reference sequence). CDR3 length equals 14 residues. CDR3: CASSLSGHKDTQYF. DNA for the CDR3: TGTGCCAGCAGTTTATCCGGCCACAAAGATACGCAGTATTTT.

The chain combines TRBV6-1 with TRBJ1-5; possible D gene TRBD1, 6 bases. The CDR3 totals 14 residues. V was trimmed by 8 bases and J by 3 bases, leaving 14 bases between them. Germline CDR1 reads MNHNS; CDR2 reads SASEGT. The CDR3 DNA follows: TGTGCCAGCGGGTCGTCGGGACACAATCAGCCCCAGCATTTT. It is translated as CASGSSGHNQPQHF.

The CDR3 region has the DNA TGTGCCAGCAGTCATTACCTCTCGGCCGTTGAAGCTTTCTTT. This codes for CASSHYLSAVEAFF. The chain couples TRBV27 to TRBJ1-1; D unresolved. The CDR3 covers 14 residues. Germline V gene sequence: CDR1 MNHEY, CDR2 SMNVEV (reference sequence). Trimming took 5 bases from V and 7 from J, leaving 17 bases between them.

J is TRBJ2-1 and V is TRBV7-3; D possibly corresponds to TRBD2 (6 bases). V was pared by 2 bases and J by 0 bases, with 11 bases between. Per the germline V gene, CDR1 is SGHTA and CDR2 is FQGTGA. The CDR3 is 16 residues long. This CDR3 reads CASSLHGGASYNEQFF. CDR3 bases: TGTGCCAGCAGCTTACATGGCGGGGCCTCCTACAATGAGCAGTTCTTC.

The gene calls are TRBV2 and TRBJ1-1, with D possibly TRBD1 on 5 matching bases. The germline V gene has CDR1 SNHLY and CDR2 FYNNEI. The CDR3 consists of 13 residues. The V end was cut by 7 bases, the J end by 1 base, with 10 bases between. DNA of the CDR3: TGTGCCAGCACCAATACAGGGAACACTGAAGCTTTCTTT. Its translation is CASTNTGNTEAFF.

J is TRBJ1-2 and V is TRBV19; TRBD1 agrees at 7 bases. With 11 bases clipped from V and 8 bases from J, the junction kept 20 bases outside the gene matches. Germline V gives CDR1 LNHDA, CDR2 SQIVND (reference sequence). The CDR3 has 15 residues. As DNA, the CDR3 is TGTGCCCCCCCGGGACAGAAATCATTGCCTTGGGGCTACACCTTC. Translation: CAPPGQKSLPWGYTF.

This sequence joins TRBV28 and TRBJ1-5; 10 nucleotides match TRBD1. The length of the CDR3 is 16 residues. Germline trimming cut 3 bases from V and 3 bases from J; bases unmatched to any gene: 5. Per germline, CDR1 MDHEN and CDR2 SYDVKM. The CDR3 loop reads CASSFPGQGFNQPQHF. The CDR3 nucleotides are TGTGCCAGCAGTTTCCCGGGACAGGGGTTCAATCAGCCCCAGCATTTT.

This chain uses TRBV5-4 with TRBJ1-1; D gene ambiguous. V lost 2 bases and J 5 bases, leaving 10 bases between the germline ends. The CDR3 is 13 amino acids. Germline V gene lookup returns CDR1 SGHNT and CDR2 YYREEE (reference sequence). The DNA of the CDR3 is TGTGCCAGCAGCTTTAAGAGGGAAACTGAAGCTTTCTTT. This sequence encodes CASSFKRETEAFF.

The genes are TRBV5-1 and TRBJ2-3, with TRBD2 identical over 9 bases. This CDR3 has 17 amino acids. Germline V gene lookup returns CDR1 SGHRS and CDR2 YFSETQ. V was pared by 7 bases and J by 0 bases, with 12 bases of the junction left unmatched. CDR3 residues: CASGKWRTSGSTDTQYF. The CDR3 DNA is TGCGCCAGCGGGAAATGGCGCACTAGCGGGAGCACAGATACGCAGTATTTT.

This rearrangement joins TRBV18 to TRBJ2-7, with D tentatively TRBD1 or TRBD2 (5 bases each). Germline values: CDR1 KGHSH, CDR2 LQKENI. Trimming pared 6 bases from V and 4 bases from J, leaving 13 bases between. The CDR3 is 13 residues long. The CDR3 here is CASSWDPGYEQYF. The CDR3 DNA follows: TGTGCCAGCTCGTGGGACCCAGGGTACGAGCAGTACTTC.

V and J are TRBV5-5 and TRBJ2-7; D call uncertain. The CDR3 is 12 amino acids. The V end was cut by 4 bases, the J end by 6 bases, with 11 bases between. The germline V gene encodes CDR1 SGHKS and CDR2 YYEKEE (reference sequence). Written as DNA, the CDR3 is TGTGCCAGCAGCACCCCTAATTTCGAGCAGTACTTC. It translates to CASSTPNFEQYF.

This clone has only a few counts. The J gene is TRBJ2-7, the V gene TRBV7-2, with D unclear. The CDR3 is made up of 12 amino acids. The germline CDR1 and CDR2 sequences are SGHTA and FQGNSA. The V and J ends lost 5 bases and 2 bases respectively, with 7 bases between them. The CDR3 region has the DNA TGTGCCAGCAGCCCTAGGGCCTACGAGCAGTACTTC. Protein sequence: CASSPRAYEQYF.

The chain joins TRBV8-2 to TRBJ2-6; the table names TRBD1, a call not compared with the DNA. TRBV8-2 is deemed a pseudogene. The CDR3 runs to 17 residues. This CDR3 reads CGRFIKITQSRANVLTF. CDR3 DNA sequence: TGTGGCAGGTTCATTAAGATAACACAAAGTCGGGCCAACGTCCTGACTTTC.

The CDR3 nucleotides read TGCAGCGTTGAAGGGGCAGATACGCAGTATTTT. Translating gives CSVEGADTQYF. This chain uses TRBV29-1 with TRBJ2-3; no firm D call. CDR1 is SQVTM and CDR2 is ANQGSEA in the germline V gene. V was shortened by 1 base and J by 4 bases, with 3 bases between the two germline ends. CDR3 length equals 11 residues.

This chain connects TRBV27 to TRBJ2-7; D might be TRBD1 or TRBD2, each matching 5 bases. The CDR3 is made up of 14 amino acids. Germline V gene lookup returns CDR1 MNHEY and CDR2 SMNVEV (reference sequence). Trimming took 8 bases from V and 2 from J, leaving 16 bases between them. CDR3 amino acids: CASSPGTNPYEQYF. CDR3 coding DNA: TGTGCCAGCTCCCCCGGGACCAACCCCTACGAGCAGTACTTC.

The chain links TRBV7-9 to TRBJ2-1; D ambiguous. Trimming cost V 3 bases and J 9 bases, with 12 bases left between them. The germline gives CDR1 SEHNR, CDR2 FQNEAQ (reference sequence). This CDR3 contains 13 residues. The DNA of the CDR3 is TGTGCCAGCAGCTTCGGTTTTTCCGTTGAGCAGTTCTTC. Its translation: CASSFGFSVEQFF.